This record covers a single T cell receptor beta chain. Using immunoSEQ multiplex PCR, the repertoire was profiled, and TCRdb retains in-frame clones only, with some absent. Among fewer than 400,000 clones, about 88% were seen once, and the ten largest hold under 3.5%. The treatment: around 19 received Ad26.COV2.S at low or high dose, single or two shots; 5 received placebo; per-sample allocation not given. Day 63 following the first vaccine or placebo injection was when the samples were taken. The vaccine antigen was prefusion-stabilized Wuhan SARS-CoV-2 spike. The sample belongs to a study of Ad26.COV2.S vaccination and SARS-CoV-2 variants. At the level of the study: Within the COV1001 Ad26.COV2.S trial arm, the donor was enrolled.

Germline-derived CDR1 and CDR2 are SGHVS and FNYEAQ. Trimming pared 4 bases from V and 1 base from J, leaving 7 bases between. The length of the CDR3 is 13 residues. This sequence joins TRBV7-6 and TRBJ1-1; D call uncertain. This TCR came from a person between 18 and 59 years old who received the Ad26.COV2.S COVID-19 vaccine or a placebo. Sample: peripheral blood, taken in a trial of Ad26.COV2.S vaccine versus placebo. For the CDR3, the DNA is TGTGCCAGCAGCTCATCGGGGAACACTGAAGCTTTCTTT. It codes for CASSSSGNTEAFF.